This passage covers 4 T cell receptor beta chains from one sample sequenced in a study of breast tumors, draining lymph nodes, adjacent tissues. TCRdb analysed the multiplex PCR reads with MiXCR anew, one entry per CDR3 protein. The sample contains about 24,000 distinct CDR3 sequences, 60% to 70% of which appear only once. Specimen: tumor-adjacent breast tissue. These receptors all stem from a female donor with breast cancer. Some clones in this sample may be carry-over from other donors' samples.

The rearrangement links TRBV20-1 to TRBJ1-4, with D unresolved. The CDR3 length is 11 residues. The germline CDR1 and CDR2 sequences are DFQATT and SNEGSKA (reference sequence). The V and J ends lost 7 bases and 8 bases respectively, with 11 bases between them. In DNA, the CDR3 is TGCAGTGTGGAGGAGGACGAAAAACTGTTTTTT. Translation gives CSVEEDEKLFF.

This CDR3 is CSAQRQGAGGYTF. The CDR3 DNA reads TGCAGTGCCCAAAGACAGGGGGCGGGAGGCTACACCTTC. The chain couples TRBV20-1 to TRBJ1-2; 10 bases match TRBD1. The CDR3 has 13 amino acids. Germline loops: CDR1 DFQATT, CDR2 SNEGSKA (reference sequence). Losses at the gene ends were 6 bases for V and 8 bases for J; bases not matched to a gene: 9.

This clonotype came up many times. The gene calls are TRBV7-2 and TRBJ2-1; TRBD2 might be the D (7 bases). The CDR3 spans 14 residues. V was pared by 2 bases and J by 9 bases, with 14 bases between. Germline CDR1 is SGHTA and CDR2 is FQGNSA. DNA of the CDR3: TGTGCCAGCAGCTTATTGGGGGAGGGGGGTGAGCAGTTCTTC. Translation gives CASSLLGEGGEQFF.

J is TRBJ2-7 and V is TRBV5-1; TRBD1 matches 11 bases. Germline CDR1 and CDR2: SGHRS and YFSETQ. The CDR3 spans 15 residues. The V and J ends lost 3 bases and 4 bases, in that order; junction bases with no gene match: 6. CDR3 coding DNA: TGCGCCAGCAGCTGGGGCGGGACAGGGGGGTACGAGCAGTACTTC. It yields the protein CASSWGGTGGYEQYF.